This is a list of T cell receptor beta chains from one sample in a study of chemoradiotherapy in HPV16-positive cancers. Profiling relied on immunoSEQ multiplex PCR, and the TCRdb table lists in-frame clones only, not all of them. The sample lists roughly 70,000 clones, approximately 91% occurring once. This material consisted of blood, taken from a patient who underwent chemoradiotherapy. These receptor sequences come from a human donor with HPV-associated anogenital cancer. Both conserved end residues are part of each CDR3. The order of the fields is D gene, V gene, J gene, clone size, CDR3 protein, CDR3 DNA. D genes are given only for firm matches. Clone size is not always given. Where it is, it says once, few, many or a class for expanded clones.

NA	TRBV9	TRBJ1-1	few	CASSVGSGGRAFF	TGTGCCAGCAGCGTAGGAAGTGGTGGAAGGGCTTTCTTT
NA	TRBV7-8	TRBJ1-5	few	CASSLGSQPQHF	TGTGCCAGCAGCCTAGGGAGTCAGCCCCAGCATTTT
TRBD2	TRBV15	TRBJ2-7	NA	CATSRGGGNYEQYF	TGTGCCACCAGCAGAGGGGGAGGGAACTACGAGCAGTACTTC
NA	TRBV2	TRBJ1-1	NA	CASSEYGEPVEAFF	TGTGCCAGCAGTGAGTACGGGGAACCTGTTGAAGCTTTCTTT
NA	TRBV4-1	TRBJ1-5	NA	CASSARGSSNQPQHF	TGCGCCAGCAGCGCCAGGGGCTCTAGCAATCAGCCCCAGCATTTT
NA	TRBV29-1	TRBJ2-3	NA	CSVVEVTDTQYF	TGCAGCGTTGTAGAAGTCACAGATACGCAGTATTTT
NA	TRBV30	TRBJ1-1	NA	CAWDQMADTEAFF	TGTGCCTGGGACCAGATGGCTGACACTGAAGCTTTCTTT
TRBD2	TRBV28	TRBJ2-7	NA	CASGRNTGLAYNSYEQYF	TGTGCCAGCGGGAGAAACACGGGACTAGCGTACAACTCCTACGAGCAGTACTTC
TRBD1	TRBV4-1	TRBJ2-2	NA	CASSQATGVRTGELFF	TGCGCCAGCAGCCAAGCGACAGGGGTGCGGACCGGGGAGCTGTTTTTT
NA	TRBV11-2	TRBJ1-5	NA	CASSLEAGSNQPQHF	TGTGCCAGCAGCTTAGAAGCAGGGAGCAATCAGCCCCAGCATTTT
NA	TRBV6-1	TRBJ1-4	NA	CASSEAPRSNEKLFF	TGTGCCAGCAGTGAAGCCCCCCGATCTAATGAAAAACTGTTTTTT
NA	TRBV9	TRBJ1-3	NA	CASSVVESGNTIYF	TGTGCCAGCAGCGTAGTAGAGTCTGGAAACACCATATATTTT
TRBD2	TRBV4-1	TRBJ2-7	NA	CASSLAGGSYEQYF	TGCGCCAGCAGCCTAGCGGGAGGATCCTACGAGCAGTACTTC
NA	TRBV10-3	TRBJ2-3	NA	CAISELGDSYTQYF	TGTGCCATCAGTGAGTTAGGGGACTCATATACGCAGTATTTT
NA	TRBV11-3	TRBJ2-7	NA	CASSLVGGDEQYF	TGTGCCAGCAGCTTAGTCGGGGGTGACGAGCAGTACTTC
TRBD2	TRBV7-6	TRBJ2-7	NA	CASSLGCCGSDYEQYF	TGTGCCAGCAGCTTAGGTTGTTGCGGGAGTGACTACGAGCAGTACTTC
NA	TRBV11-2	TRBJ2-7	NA	CASSFLSGNYEQYF	TGTGCCAGCAGCTTTCTTTCAGGAAACTACGAGCAGTACTTC
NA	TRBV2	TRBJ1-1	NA	CASSVARTEAFF	TGTGCCAGCAGTGTGGCCAGGACTGAAGCTTTCTTT
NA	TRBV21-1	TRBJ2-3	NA	CASSKADGGQSDTQYF	TGTGCCAGCAGCAAAGCCGACGGGGGGCAGTCAGATACGCAGTATTTT
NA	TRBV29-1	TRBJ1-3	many	CSVEDPTESSGNTIYF	TGCAGCGTTGAAGATCCGACAGAAAGCTCTGGAAACACCATATATTTT
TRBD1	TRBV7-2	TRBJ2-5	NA	CASSLRQGALETQYF	TGTGCCAGCAGCTTAAGACAGGGGGCCTTAGAGACCCAGTACTTC
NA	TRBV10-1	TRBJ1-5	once	CASRPQGGQPQHF	TGCGCCAGCAGACCACAGGGAGGACAGCCCCAGCATTTT
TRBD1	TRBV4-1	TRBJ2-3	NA	CASSQSGTGGPTDTQYF	TGCGCCAGCAGCCAATCCGGGACAGGGGGCCCCACAGATACGCAGTATTTT
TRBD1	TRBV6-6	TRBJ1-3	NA	CASSLTGDGNTIYF	TGTGCCAGCAGCCTGACAGGGGATGGAAACACCATATATTTT
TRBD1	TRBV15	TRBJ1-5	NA	CATSRVRDRNQPQHF	TGTGCCACCAGCAGAGTCCGGGACAGAAATCAGCCCCAGCATTTT
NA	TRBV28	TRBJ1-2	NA	CASSFSGQALPF	TGTGCCAGCAGTTTTTCGGGGCAGGCCCTGCCCTTC
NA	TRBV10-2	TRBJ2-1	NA	CASSQGTPYNEQFF	TGCGCCAGCAGCCAGGGGACCCCCTACAATGAGCAGTTCTTC
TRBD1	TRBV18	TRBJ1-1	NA	CASSPDRGREAFF	TGTGCCAGCTCACCCGACAGGGGGCGGGAAGCTTTCTTT
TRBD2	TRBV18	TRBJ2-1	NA	CASSRGGSGYEQFF	TGTGCCAGCTCCCGGGGGGGGAGCGGCTATGAGCAGTTCTTC
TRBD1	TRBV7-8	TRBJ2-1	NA	CASSSWDRENEQFF	TGTGCCAGCAGCTCCTGGGACAGGGAAAATGAGCAGTTCTTC
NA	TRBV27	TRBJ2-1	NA	CASGLDGWNEQFF	TGTGCCAGCGGCCTCGATGGTTGGAATGAGCAGTTCTTC
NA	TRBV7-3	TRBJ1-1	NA	CASSLSGGNTEAFF	TGTGCCAGCAGCTTAAGCGGGGGGAACACTGAAGCTTTCTTT
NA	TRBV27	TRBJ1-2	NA	CASSFSGGGAGVGYTF	TGTGCCAGCAGTTTCTCCGGAGGTGGGGCAGGAGTTGGCTACACCTTC
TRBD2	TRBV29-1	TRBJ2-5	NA	CSVETLSGGASETQYF	TGCAGCGTTGAAACCCTTAGCGGGGGAGCCTCGGAGACCCAGTACTTC
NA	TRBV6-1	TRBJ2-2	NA	CASSTGSEGELFF	TGTGCCAGCAGCACAGGTTCCGAGGGGGAGCTGTTTTTT
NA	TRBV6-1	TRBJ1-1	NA	CASSDRAFMNTEAFF	TGTGCCAGCAGTGACAGGGCCTTCATGAACACTGAAGCTTTCTTT
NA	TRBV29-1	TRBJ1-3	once	CSVPTGNTIYF	TGCAGCGTTCCGACGGGAAACACCATATATTTT
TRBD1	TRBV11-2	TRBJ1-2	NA	CASSFWTGINYGYTF	TGTGCCAGCAGCTTCTGGACAGGGATTAACTATGGCTACACCTTC
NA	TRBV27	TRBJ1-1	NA	CATRKPLGASYTEAFF	TGTGCCACCAGGAAACCCCTTGGGGCTTCTTACACTGAAGCTTTCTTT
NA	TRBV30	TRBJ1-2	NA	CAWSRQSGGYTF	TGTGCCTGGAGTCGACAGTCGGGGGGCTACACCTTC
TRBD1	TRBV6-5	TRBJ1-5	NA	CASSYGTEFNQPQHF	TGTGCCAGCAGTTACGGGACAGAGTTCAATCAGCCCCAGCATTTT
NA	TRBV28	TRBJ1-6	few	CASSWDFDNSPLHF	TGTGCCAGCAGCTGGGACTTCGATAATTCACCCCTCCACTTT
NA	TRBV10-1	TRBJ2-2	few	CASSGTHTGELFF	TGCGCCAGCAGTGGGACCCACACCGGGGAGCTGTTTTTT
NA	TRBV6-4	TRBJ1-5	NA	CASSWTENQPQHF	TGTGCCAGCAGTTGGACAGAGAATCAGCCCCAGCATTTT
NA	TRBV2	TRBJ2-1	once	CASTPQYGYNEQFF	TGTGCCAGCACCCCGCAATACGGTTACAATGAGCAGTTCTTC
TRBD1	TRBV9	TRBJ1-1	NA	CASVKGADGPEAFF	TGTGCCAGCGTAAAGGGGGCTGACGGGCCTGAAGCTTTCTTT
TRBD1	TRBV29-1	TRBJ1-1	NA	CSVGQGRNTEAFF	TGCAGCGTGGGACAGGGGAGGAACACTGAAGCTTTCTTT
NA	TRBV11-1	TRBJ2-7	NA	CASSLKRTDRNEQYF	TGTGCCAGCAGCTTAAAGCGGACAGACAGGAACGAGCAGTACTTC